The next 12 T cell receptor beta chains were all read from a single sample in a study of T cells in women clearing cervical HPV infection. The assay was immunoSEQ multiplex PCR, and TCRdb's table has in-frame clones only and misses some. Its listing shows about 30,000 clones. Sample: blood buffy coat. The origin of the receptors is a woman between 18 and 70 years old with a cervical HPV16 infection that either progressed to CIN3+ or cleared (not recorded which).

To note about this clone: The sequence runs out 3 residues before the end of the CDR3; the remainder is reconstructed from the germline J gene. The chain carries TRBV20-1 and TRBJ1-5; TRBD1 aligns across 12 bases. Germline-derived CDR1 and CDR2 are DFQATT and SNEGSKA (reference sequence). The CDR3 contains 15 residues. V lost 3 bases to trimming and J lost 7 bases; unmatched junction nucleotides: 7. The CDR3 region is CSASPGTGGRQPQHF. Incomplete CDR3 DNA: TGCAGTGCTAGCCCCGGGACAGGGGGCCGGCAGCCC.

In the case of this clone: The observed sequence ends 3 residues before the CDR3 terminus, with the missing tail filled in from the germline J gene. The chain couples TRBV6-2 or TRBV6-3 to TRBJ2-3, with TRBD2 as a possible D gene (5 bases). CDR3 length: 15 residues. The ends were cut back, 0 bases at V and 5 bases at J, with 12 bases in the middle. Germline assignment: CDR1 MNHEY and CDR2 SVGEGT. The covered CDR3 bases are TGTGCCAGCAGTTACTCGCGCCTAGCCGGAGATACG. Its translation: CASSYSRLAGDT. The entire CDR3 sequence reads CASSYSRLAGDTQYF.

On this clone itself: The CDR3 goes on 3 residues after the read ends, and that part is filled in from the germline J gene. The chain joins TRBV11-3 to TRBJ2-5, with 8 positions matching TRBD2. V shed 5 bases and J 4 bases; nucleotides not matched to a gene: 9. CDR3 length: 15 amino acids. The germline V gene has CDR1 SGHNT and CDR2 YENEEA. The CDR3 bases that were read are TGTGCCAGCAGCCCGGGGGGGGGAAGTGGAGAGACC. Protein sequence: CASSPGGGSGET. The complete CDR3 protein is CASSPGGGSGETQYF.

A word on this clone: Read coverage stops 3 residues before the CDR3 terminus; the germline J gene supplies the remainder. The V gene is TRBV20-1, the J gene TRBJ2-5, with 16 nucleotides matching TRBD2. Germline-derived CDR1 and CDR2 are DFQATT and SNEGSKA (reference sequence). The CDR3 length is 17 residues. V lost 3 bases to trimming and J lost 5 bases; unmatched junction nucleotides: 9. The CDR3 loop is CSASQGTSGGAGETQYF. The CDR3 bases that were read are TGCAGTGCTAGTCAGGGGACTAGCGGGGGGGCCGGTGAGACC.

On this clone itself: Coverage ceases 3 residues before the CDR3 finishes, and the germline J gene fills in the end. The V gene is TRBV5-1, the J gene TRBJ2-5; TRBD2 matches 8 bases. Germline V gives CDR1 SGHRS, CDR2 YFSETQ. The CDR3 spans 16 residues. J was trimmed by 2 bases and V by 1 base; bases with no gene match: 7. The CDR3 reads CASSLNGGGLQETQYF. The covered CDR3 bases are TGCGCCAGCAGCTTGAATGGCGGGGGGCTGCAAGAGACC.

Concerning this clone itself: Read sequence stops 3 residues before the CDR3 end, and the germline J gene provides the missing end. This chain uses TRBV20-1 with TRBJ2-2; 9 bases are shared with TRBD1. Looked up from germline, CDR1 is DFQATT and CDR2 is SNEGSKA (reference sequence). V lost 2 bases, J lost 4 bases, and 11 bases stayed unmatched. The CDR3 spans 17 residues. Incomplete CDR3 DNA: TGCAGTGCTAGAAACCTACTGGGACAGGGACTCACCGGGGAG. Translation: CSARNLLGQGLTGE. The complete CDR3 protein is CSARNLLGQGLTGELFF.

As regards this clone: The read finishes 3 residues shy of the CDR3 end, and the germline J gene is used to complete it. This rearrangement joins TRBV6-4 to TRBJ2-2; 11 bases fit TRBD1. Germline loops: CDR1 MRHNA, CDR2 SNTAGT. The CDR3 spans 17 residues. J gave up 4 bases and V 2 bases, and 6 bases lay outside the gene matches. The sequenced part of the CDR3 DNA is TGTGCCAGCAGTGACCGGGACAGGGGGTTAATCACCGGGGAG. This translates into CASSDRDRGLITGE. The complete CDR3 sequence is CASSDRDRGLITGELFF.

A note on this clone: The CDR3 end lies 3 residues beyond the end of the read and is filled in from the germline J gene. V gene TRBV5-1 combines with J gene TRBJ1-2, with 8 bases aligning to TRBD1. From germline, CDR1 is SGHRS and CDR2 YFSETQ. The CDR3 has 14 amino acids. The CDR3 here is CASSLVTGQAGYTF. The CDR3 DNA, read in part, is TGCGCCAGCAGCTTGGTAACGGGACAGGCAGGC.

The CDR3 DNA, read in part, is TGCAGTGCTAGACAACCGGGACATAACTCTGGAAACACC. It specifies CSARQPGHNSGNT. The complete CDR3 protein is CSARQPGHNSGNTIYF. The chain recombines TRBV20-1 with TRBJ1-3, with D tentatively TRBD1 (6 bases). The CDR3 goes on 3 residues after the read ends, and that part is filled in from the germline J gene. Trimming removed 2 bases at V and 0 bases at J, with 14 bases between. CDR1 and CDR2 from the germline V gene are DFQATT and SNEGSKA (reference sequence). This CDR3 is built from 16 residues.

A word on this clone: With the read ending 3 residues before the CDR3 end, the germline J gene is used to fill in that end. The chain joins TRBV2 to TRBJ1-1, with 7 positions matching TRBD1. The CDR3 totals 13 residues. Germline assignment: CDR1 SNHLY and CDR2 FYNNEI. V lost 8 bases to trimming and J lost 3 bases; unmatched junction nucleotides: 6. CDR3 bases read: TGTGCCAGCCGACAGGGAGAGGACACTGAA. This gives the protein CASRQGEDTE. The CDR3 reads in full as CASRQGEDTEAFF. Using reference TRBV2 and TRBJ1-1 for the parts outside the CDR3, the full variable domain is EPEVTQTPSHQVTQMGQEVILRCVPISNHLYFYWYRQILGQKVEFLVSFYNNEISEKSEIFDDQFSVERPDGSNFTLKIRSTKLEDSAMYFCASRQGEDTEAFFGQGTRLTVV.

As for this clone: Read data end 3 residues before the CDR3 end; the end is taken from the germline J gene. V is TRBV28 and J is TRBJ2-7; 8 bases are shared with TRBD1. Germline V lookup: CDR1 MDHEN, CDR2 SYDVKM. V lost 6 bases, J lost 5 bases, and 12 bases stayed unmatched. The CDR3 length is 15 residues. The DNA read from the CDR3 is TGTGCCAGCAGCAAAGCACAGGGGGTAATGGACGAG. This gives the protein CASSKAQGVMDE. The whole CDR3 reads CASSKAQGVMDEQYF.

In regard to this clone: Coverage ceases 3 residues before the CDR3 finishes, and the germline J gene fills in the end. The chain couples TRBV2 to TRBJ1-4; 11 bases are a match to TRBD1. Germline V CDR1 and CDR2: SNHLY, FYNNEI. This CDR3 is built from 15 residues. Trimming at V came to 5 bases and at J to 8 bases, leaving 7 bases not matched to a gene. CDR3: CASSYGQGAGEKLFF. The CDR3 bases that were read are TGTGCCAGCAGTTACGGACAGGGGGCCGGGGAAAAA.